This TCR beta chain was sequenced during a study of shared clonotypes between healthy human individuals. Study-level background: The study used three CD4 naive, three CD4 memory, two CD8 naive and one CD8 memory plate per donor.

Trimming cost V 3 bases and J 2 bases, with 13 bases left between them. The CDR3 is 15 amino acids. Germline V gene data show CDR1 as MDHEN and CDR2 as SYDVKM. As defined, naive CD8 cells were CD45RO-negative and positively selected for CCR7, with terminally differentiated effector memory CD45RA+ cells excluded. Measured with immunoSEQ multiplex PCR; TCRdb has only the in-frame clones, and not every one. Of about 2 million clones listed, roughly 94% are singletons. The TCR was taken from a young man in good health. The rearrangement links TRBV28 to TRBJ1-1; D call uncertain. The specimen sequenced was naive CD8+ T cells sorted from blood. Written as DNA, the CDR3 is TGTGCCAGCAGTTTTAATCCCTCAGATAACACTGAAGCTTTCTTT. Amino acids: CASSFNPSDNTEAFF.